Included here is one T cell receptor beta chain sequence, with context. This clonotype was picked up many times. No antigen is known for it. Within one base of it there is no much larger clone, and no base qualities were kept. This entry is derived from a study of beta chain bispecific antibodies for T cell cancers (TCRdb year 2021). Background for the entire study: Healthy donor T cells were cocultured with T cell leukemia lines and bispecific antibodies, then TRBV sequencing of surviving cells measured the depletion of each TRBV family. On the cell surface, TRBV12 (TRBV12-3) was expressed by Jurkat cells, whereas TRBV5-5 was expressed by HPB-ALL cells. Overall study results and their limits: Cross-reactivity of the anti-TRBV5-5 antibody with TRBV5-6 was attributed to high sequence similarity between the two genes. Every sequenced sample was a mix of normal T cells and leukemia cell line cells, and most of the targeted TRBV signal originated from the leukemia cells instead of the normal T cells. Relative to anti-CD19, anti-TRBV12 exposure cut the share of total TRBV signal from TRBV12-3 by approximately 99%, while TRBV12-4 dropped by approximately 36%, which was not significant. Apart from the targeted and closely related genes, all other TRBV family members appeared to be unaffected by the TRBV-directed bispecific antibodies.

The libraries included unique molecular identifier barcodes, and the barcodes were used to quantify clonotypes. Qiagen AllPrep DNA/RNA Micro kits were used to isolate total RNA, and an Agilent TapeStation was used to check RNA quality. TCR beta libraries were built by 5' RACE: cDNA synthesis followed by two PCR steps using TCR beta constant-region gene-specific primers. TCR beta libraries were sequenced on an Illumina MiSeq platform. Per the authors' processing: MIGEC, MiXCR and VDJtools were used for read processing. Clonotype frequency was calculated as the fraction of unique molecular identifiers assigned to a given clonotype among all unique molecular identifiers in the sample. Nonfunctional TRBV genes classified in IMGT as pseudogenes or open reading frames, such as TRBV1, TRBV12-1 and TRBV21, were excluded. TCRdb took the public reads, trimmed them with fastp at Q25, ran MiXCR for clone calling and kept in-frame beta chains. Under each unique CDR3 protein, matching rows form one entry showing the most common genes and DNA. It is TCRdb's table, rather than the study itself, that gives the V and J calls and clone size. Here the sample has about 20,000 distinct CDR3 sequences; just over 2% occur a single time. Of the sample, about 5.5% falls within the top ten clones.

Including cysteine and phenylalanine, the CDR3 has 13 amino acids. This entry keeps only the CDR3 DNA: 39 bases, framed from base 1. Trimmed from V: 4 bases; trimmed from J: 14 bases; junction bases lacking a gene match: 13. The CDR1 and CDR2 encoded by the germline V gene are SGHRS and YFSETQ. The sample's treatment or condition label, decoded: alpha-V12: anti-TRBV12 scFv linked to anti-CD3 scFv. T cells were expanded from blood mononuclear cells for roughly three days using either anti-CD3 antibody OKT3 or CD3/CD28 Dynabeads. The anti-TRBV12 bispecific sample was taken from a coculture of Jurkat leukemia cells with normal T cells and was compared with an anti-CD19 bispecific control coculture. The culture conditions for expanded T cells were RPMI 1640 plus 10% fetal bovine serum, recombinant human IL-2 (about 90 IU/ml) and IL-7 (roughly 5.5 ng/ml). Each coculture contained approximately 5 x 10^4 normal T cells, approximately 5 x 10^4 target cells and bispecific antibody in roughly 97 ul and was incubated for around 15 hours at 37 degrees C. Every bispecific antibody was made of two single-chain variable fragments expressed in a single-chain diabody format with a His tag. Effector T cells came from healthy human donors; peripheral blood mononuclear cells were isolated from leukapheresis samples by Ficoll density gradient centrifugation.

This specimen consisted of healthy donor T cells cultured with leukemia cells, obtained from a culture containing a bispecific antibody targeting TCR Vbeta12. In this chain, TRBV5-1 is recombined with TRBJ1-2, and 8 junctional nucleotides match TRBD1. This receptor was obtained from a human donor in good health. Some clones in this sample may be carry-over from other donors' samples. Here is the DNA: TGCGCCAGCAGCCCGCACGACAGGGGTGAGAGTACCTTC. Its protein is CASSPHDRGESTF.